At least ten counts were recorded for the clone carrying this TCR beta chain. Its antigen is not identified. To make TCR beta libraries, researchers used iRepertoire HTBI primers and Arm-PCR of CDR3 regions. TCRdb processed the multiplex PCR reads anew with MiXCR; each CDR3 protein has one entry. The data contain hundreds of thousands of distinct CDR3 sequences, roughly a sixth of them singletons. Time point noted: newly diagnosed GD, antithyroid drugs for less than 3 months. PBMC RNA served as the TCR library source. Graves' disease diagnosis followed American Thyroid Association guidelines. This entry belongs to a study of regulatory T cells in long-lasting Graves disease. Broader study findings: Comparison showed that persistent patients shared more public clonotypes (roughly 2,700) than new patients (966).

These data also featured in a second study, about T cells in Graves' hyperthyroidism and ophthalmopathy. That study adds: RT-PCR in the first round (using the HTBI primer set) targeted the TCR CDR3.

The receptor's source is a woman between 40 and 65 years old with Graves disease. This material consisted of peripheral blood mononuclear cells (PBMCs), taken at new diagnosis, from a patient treated with antithyroid drugs.

In DNA form, the CDR3 reads TGTGCCATCAGTGAACGGGGACCTTCCTACGAGCAGTACTTC. Its protein product is CAISERGPSYEQYF. This rearrangement joins TRBV10-3 to TRBJ2-7; D is possibly TRBD1 or TRBD2 (5 bases each). Germline V CDR1 and CDR2: ENHRY, SYGVKD. V lost 3 bases and J 1 base, leaving 10 bases between the germline ends. The CDR3 sequence is 14 residues long.